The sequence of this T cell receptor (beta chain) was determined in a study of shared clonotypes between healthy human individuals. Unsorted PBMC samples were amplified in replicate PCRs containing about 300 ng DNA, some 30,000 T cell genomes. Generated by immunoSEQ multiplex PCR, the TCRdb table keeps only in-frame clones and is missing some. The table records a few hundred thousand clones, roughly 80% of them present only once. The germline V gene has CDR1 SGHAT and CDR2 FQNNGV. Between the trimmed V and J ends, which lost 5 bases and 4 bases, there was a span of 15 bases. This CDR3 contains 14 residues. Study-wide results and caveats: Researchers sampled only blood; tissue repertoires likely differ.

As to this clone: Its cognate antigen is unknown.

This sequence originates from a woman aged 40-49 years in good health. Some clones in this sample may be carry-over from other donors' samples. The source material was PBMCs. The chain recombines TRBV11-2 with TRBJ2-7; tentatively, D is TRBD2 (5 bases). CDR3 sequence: CASSRGLVLYEQYF. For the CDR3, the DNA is TGTGCCAGCAGCCGCGGGCTAGTTTTGTACGAGCAGTACTTC.